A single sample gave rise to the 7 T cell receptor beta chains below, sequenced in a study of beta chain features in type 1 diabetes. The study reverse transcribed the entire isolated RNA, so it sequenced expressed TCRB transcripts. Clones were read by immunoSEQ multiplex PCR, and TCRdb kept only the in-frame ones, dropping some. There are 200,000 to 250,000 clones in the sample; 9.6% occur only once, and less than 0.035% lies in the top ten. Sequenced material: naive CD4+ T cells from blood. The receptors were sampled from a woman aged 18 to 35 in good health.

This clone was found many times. As DNA, the CDR3 is TGCAGCGCCCAGAGGACTAGCGGGACTTCCTACGAGCAGTACTTC. This sequence encodes CSAQRTSGTSYEQYF. This sequence joins TRBV29-1 and TRBJ2-7, with 12 nucleotides matching TRBD2. The germline V gene has CDR1 SQVTM and CDR2 ANQGSEA. The junction had 8 bases not matched to a gene; V was cut back by 7 bases and J by 1 base. The CDR3 has 15 residues.

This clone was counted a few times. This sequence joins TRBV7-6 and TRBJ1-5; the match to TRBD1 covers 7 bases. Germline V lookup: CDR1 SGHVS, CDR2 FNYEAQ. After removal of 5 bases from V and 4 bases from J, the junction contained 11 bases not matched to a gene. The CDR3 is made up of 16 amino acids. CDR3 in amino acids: CASSPVITGENQPQHF. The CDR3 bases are TGTGCCAGCAGCCCCGTAATCACAGGGGAGAATCAGCCCCAGCATTTT.

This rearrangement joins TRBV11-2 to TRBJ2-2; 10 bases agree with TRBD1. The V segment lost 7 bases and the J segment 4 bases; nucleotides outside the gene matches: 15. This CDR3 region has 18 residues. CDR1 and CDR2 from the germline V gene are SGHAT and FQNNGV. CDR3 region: CASTIRDLGQGTTGELFF. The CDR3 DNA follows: TGTGCCAGCACCATCCGTGACTTGGGACAGGGGACCACCGGGGAGCTGTTTTTT.

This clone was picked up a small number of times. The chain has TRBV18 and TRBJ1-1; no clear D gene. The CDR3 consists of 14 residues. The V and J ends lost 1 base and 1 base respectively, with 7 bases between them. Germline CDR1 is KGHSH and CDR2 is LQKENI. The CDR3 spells CASSPLTRNTEAFF. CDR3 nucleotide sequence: TGTGCCAGCTCACCACTCACAAGGAACACTGAAGCTTTCTTT. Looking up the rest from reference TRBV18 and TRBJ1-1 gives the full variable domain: NAGVMQNPRHLVRRRGQEARLRCSPMKGHSHVYWYRQLPEEGLKFMVYLQKENIIDESGMPKERFSAEFPKEGPSILRIQQVVRGDSAAYFCASSPLTRNTEAFFGQGTRLTVV.

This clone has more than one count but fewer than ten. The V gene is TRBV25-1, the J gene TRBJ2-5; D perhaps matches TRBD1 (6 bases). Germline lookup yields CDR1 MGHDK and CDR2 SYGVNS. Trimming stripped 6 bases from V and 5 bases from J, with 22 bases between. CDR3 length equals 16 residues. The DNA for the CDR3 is TGTGCCAGCAGCGTCCATACCGGGACACTTTATGAGACCCAGTACTTC. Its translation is CASSVHTGTLYETQYF.

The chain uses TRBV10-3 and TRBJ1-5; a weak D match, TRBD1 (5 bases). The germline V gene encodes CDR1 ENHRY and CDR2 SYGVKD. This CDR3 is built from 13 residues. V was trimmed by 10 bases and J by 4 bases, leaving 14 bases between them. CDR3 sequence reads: CASNQGGNQPQHF. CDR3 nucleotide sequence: TGTGCCAGCAACCAGGGTGGAAATCAGCCCCAGCATTTT.

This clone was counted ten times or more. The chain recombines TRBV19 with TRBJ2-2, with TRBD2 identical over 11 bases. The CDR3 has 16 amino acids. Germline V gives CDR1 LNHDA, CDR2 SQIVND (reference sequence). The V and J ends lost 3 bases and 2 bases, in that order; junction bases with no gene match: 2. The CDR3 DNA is TGTGCCAGTAGTATGGGACTAGCGGCTAACACCGGGGAGCTGTTTTTT. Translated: CASSMGLAANTGELFF.